These T cell receptor beta chains were read from a single sample in a study of blood T cell repertoires in COVID-19. Libraries were prepared by immunoSEQ multiplex PCR; TCRdb keeps only in-frame clonotypes and omits some of them. The sample yields about 150,000 clones, 85% to 90% seen once. Sequenced input: peripheral blood. Receptors originate from a man aged 45-65 years with active COVID-19. Both conserved end residues are part of each CDR3. The D gene is left open where the match is weak. Clone size is given for some rows only: seen once, a few or many times, or a class if the clone is expanded.

V,size,J,D,CDR3,DNA
TRBV10-1,NA,TRBJ2-7,TRBD2,CASRPKEGLAGGPTYEQYF,TGCGCCAGCAGACCCAAAGAAGGACTAGCGGGGGGACCAACCTACGAGCAGTACTTC
TRBV7-2,few,TRBJ1-1,TRBD1,CASSLVRGRTEAFF,TGTGCCAGCAGCTTAGTCAGGGGGCGCACTGAAGCTTTCTTT
TRBV25-1,NA,TRBJ1-6,NA,CASQDTQGFVHF,TGTGCCAGCCAGGATACACAGGGATTCGTCCACTTT
TRBV6-5,NA,TRBJ2-1,TRBD2,CASIPTSGGQFF,TGTGCCAGCATTCCGACTAGCGGGGGGCAGTTCTTC
TRBV18,NA,TRBJ1-1,TRBD1,CASSPDRVATEAFF,TGTGCCAGCTCACCCGACAGGGTGGCCACTGAAGCTTTCTTT
TRBV19,NA,TRBJ1-2,NA,CASSLPTGLRSNYGYTF,TGTGCCAGTAGTCTACCGACAGGCCTACGATCTAACTATGGCTACACCTTC
TRBV4-1,NA,TRBJ2-7,NA,CASSQVDFLPSSYEQYF,TGCGCCAGCAGCCAAGTTGACTTTTTACCCAGCTCCTACGAGCAGTACTTC
TRBV7-2,NA,TRBJ2-7,NA,CASSTRQETYEQYF,TGTGCCAGCAGCACAAGACAGGAGACCTACGAGCAGTACTTC
TRBV7-2,NA,TRBJ2-3,TRBD2,CASSLQRGGRVTDTQYF,TGTGCCAGCAGCCTCCAGCGGGGGGGCCGAGTGACAGATACGCAGTATTTT
TRBV5-1,NA,TRBJ1-1,NA,CASRGRVNTEAFF,TGCGCCAGCAGGGGCCGAGTGAACACTGAAGCTTTCTTT
TRBV19,NA,TRBJ2-7,NA,CASSYTLQRAYEQYF,TGTGCCAGTAGTTATACCTTACAGAGAGCCTACGAGCAGTACTTC
TRBV9,NA,TRBJ2-3,NA,CASSYEPGEDTQYF,TGTGCCAGCAGCTACGAGCCAGGGGAAGATACGCAGTATTTT
TRBV7-2,NA,TRBJ2-2,NA,CASSISFSGELFF,TGTGCCAGCAGCATCAGTTTTTCCGGGGAGCTGTTTTTT
TRBV9,NA,TRBJ1-2,NA,CASSVNQGNYGYTF,TGTGCCAGCAGCGTAAACCAGGGAAACTATGGCTACACCTTC
TRBV6-1,medium-sized,TRBJ1-4,NA,CASSEQMEKLFF,TGTGCCAGCAGTGAACAGATGGAAAAACTGTTTTTT
TRBV18,once,TRBJ2-7,TRBD1,CASSSGTGYYEQYF,TGTGCCAGCTCCTCCGGGACAGGGTACTACGAGCAGTACTTC
TRBV6-6,NA,TRBJ1-1,NA,CASSYRASMNTEAFF,TGTGCCAGCAGTTACAGAGCATCCATGAACACTGAAGCTTTCTTT
TRBV6-5,NA,TRBJ1-6,NA,CASRPGGGNSPLHF,TGTGCCAGCAGGCCGGGAGGAGGGAATTCACCCCTCCACTTT
TRBV24-1,NA,TRBJ2-7,TRBD2,CATSEGLAGDVEQYF,TGTGCCACCAGTGAAGGACTAGCGGGAGATGTCGAGCAGTACTTC
TRBV5-1,NA,TRBJ2-5,TRBD2,CASSWAVAGDTQETQYF,TGCGCCAGCAGCTGGGCGGTAGCGGGGGATACCCAGGAGACCCAGTACTTC
TRBV5-1,NA,TRBJ2-7,NA,CASSQALTEQYF,TGCGCCAGCAGCCAGGCTTTAACCGAGCAGTACTTC
TRBV19,NA,TRBJ2-5,TRBD2,CASSIDSWQGGETQYF,TGTGCCAGTAGTATAGATTCTTGGCAGGGAGGGGAGACCCAGTACTTC
TRBV3-1/TRBV3-2,NA,TRBJ2-3,NA,CASSQVIPTTSTDTQYF,TGTGCCAGCAGCCAAGTGATTCCGACAACTAGCACAGATACGCAGTATTTT
TRBV28,NA,TRBJ1-2,NA,CASSSHTSPGGYTF,TGTGCCAGCAGTTCCCATACGAGCCCAGGGGGCTACACCTTC
TRBV7-9,NA,TRBJ2-5,NA,CASRVGDTHQETQYF,TGTGCCAGCAGGGTCGGGGACACTCACCAAGAGACCCAGTACTTC
TRBV5-1,NA,TRBJ2-7,NA,CASSPSVATYEQYF,TGCGCCAGCAGCCCCTCCGTAGCCACCTACGAGCAGTACTTC
TRBV15,NA,TRBJ1-1,NA,CATMWQEDTEAFF,TGTGCCACCATGTGGCAGGAGGACACTGAAGCTTTCTTT
TRBV6-5,once,TRBJ2-3,NA,CASSSNTDTQYF,TGTGCCAGCAGTTCCAACACAGATACGCAGTATTTT
TRBV4-2,NA,TRBJ2-2,TRBD1,CASSQTGTGGSGELFF,TGTGCCAGCAGCCAAACCGGGACAGGGGGTTCCGGGGAGCTGTTTTTT
TRBV6-1,NA,TRBJ1-2,NA,CASSERAGYGYTF,TGTGCCAGCAGTGAGAGGGCGGGCTATGGCTACACCTTC
TRBV30,NA,TRBJ1-5,TRBD1,CAWSADRGGNQPQHF,TGTGCCTGGAGCGCCGACAGGGGAGGCAATCAGCCCCAGCATTTT
TRBV4-1,NA,TRBJ2-1,TRBD2,CASSPPGAGGLSEQFF,TGCGCCAGCAGCCCCCCGGGGGCGGGGGGGCTTTCGGAGCAGTTCTTC
TRBV9,NA,TRBJ2-2,TRBD2,CASSFRLAGGTGELFF,TGTGCCAGCAGCTTCCGACTAGCGGGGGGCACCGGGGAGCTGTTTTTT
TRBV6-6,once,TRBJ1-1,NA,CASSSTSNTEAFF,TGTGCCAGCAGTTCAACAAGTAACACTGAAGCTTTCTTT
TRBV6-5,NA,TRBJ1-1,NA,CASSYLGGNTEAFF,TGTGCCAGCAGTTACTTAGGGGGGAACACTGAAGCTTTCTTT
TRBV27,NA,TRBJ2-6,NA,CASSPVTGVSGANVLTF,TGTGCCAGCAGCCCCGTGACGGGGGTCTCTGGGGCCAACGTCCTGACTTTC
TRBV15,NA,TRBJ2-7,NA,CATSRDADSTYEQYF,TGTGCCACCAGCAGAGATGCTGACAGTACCTACGAGCAGTACTTC
TRBV6-6,NA,TRBJ1-1,NA,CASSYRGAFF,TGTGCCAGCAGTTACAGGGGAGCTTTCTTT
TRBV19,once,TRBJ1-6,NA,CASNPGQSSYNSPLHF,TGTGCCAGTAACCCGGGACAATCCTCCTATAATTCACCCCTCCACTTT
TRBV2,once,TRBJ1-2,NA,CASSVRGRTASKLHGYTF,TGTGCCAGCAGTGTACGAGGACGGACAGCCAGTAAGTTACATGGCTACACCTTC
TRBV3-1/TRBV3-2,NA,TRBJ2-7,TRBD2,CASSRTSYEQYF,TGTGCCAGCAGCCGGACTAGCTACGAGCAGTACTTC
TRBV28,once,TRBJ1-6,NA,CASSFEGSYNSPLHF,TGTGCCAGCAGTTTCGAGGGCTCCTATAATTCACCCCTCCACTTT